Below, 5 T cell receptor beta chains from the same sample are listed, as sequenced in a study of T cell responses to AZD1222 COVID-19 vaccine (TCRdb year 2021). Interpreted using the paper, the time point label stands for: baseline before first vaccination. The library was made by the immunoSEQ multiplex PCR assay. As stored in TCRdb, this immuneACCESS dataset retains in-frame rearrangements with V and J assigned. A fraction of the clones does not appear; measured against another copy, unresolved V genes explain less than half of the discrepancy, and the remainder lacks a known reason. This sample has about 110,000 clones in its table, and just over 85% of those were observed once. The ten top clones hold about 3% of the sample. This sample comprised peripheral blood, obtained on day 0 of AZD1222 vaccination. These receptor sequences come from an adult in good health.

This clone has only one observation. V usage is TRBV9 and J usage is TRBJ2-2; a possible D gene is TRBD2 (6 bases). CDR1 SGDLS and CDR2 YYNGEE come from the germline V gene. The CDR3 is 15 amino acids. V was trimmed by 3 bases and J by 1 base, leaving 10 bases between them. In DNA form, the CDR3 reads TGTGCCAGCAGCGAGACTAGTATGAACACCGGGGAGCTGTTTTTT. This sequence encodes CASSETSMNTGELFF.

The V call is TRBV2, the J call TRBJ2-1; 7 bases line up with TRBD2. Germline CDR1 and CDR2: SNHLY and FYNNEI. The CDR3 loop spans 17 amino acids. V was clipped by 6 bases and J by 0 bases; unmatched bases: 11. The CDR3 bases are TGTGCCAGCAGAGACGGCGGGGGAATAGGCTCCTACAATGAGCAGTTCTTC. Amino acids: CASRDGGGIGSYNEQFF.

This clone was picked up one time. The J gene is TRBJ2-5, the V gene TRBV5-4; 7 nucleotides line up with TRBD2. This CDR3 has 12 amino acids. The germline V gene has CDR1 SGHNT and CDR2 YYREEE (reference sequence). J was trimmed by 0 bases and V by 8 bases; bases with no gene match: 1. The CDR3 sequence: CARGTNQETQYF. CDR3 bases: TGTGCCAGGGGGACTAACCAAGAGACCCAGTACTTC.

V and J are TRBV7-3 and TRBJ1-6, with D possibly matching TRBD1 (5 bases). Germline CDR1 SGHTA, CDR2 FQGTGA. The CDR3 runs 20 residues. The V end lost 4 bases, the J end lost 9 bases, and 31 bases lay between the germline ends. CDR3 protein: CASSYRTTPGQGVGGSPLHF. CDR3 nucleotides: TGTGCCAGCAGCTACCGAACCACACCTGGCCAAGGGGTAGGCGGTTCACCCCTCCACTTT.

The V call is TRBV6-1, the J call TRBJ1-2, with a tentative D call TRBD1 (6 bases). V dropped 2 bases and J dropped 6 bases, with 31 bases sitting between them. CDR1 and CDR2 (germline): MNHNS, SASEGT. This CDR3 is built from 20 residues. CDR3: CASSEFSQVWGAGAPNGYTF. For the CDR3, the DNA is TGTGCCAGCAGTGAATTTTCCCAGGTTTGGGGGGCGGGGGCGCCGAATGGCTACACCTTC.